This T cell receptor beta chain was sequenced during a study of OX40 agonist ivuxolimab in advanced cancers. Overall study context: It was ivuxolimab, an agonistic anti-OX40 (CD134) antibody, that patients were treated with. Patients were infused with ivuxolimab every 2 weeks at 0.01 to 10 mg/kg. Findings and caveats of the study: CD4+ and CD8+ blood T cells expanded clonally by week 6 at 0.1 to 3.0 mg/kg.

As regards this clone: The antigen remains unidentified.

Per the germline V gene, CDR1 is MNHEY and CDR2 is SMNVEV (reference sequence). The CDR3 is 12 amino acids. V was pared by 3 bases and J by 7 bases, with 7 bases between. Assay: immunoSEQ multiplex PCR; the TCRdb copy retains only in-frame clones and omits some. This sample has around 100,000 clones, with nearly 90% found just once. The clonotype originates from an adult with an advanced solid tumor such as melanoma, head and neck, liver or kidney cancer. Source: CD4+ or CD8+ T cells sorted from blood, taken in a trial of the OX40 agonist ivuxolimab. The chain combines TRBV27 with TRBJ2-1; no clear D gene. CDR3 sequence: CASSLVPNEQFF. DNA for the CDR3: TGTGCCAGCAGTTTGGTCCCTAATGAGCAGTTCTTC.